Listed below are T cell receptor beta chains from one sample, sequenced in a study of post-analysis software for immune sequencing data. A single record per CDR3 protein comes from TCRdb applying MiXCR to the PCR reads. The sample has fewer than 900,000 distinct CDR3 sequences, around 42% seen once. Sequencing was done on a sample of blood. Every receptor here comes from a girl between 10 and 17 years old with multiple sclerosis. CDR3s include the opening cysteine and the closing phenylalanine or tryptophan. D genes are given only for firm matches. Expanded clones are given a class, and other clones once, few, many or no size at all.

clone_size	v_call	j_call	d_call	cdr3_nt	cdr3_aa
-	TRBV7-9	TRBJ2-7	-	TGTGCCAGCAGCTTATCGAGCGGAGTATCCTACGAGCAGTACTTC	CASSLSSGVSYEQYF
-	TRBV4-3	TRBJ2-2	-	TGCGCCAGCAGCCAGAATACGGTGGAGCTGTTTTTT	CASSQNTVELFF
-	TRBV12-3/TRBV12-4	TRBJ1-2	-	TGTACCAGCAGTTTGAGAGGGAGGGATGGCTACACCTTC	CTSSLRGRDGYTF
few	TRBV29-1	TRBJ2-1	TRBD2	TGCAGCGTTGTCGGCGGGAGAACTGGATATGAGCAGTTCTTC	CSVVGGRTGYEQFF
-	TRBV20-1	TRBJ2-5	TRBD1	TGCAGTGCTACACAGGGGGAAGAGACCCAGTACTTC	CSATQGEETQYF
-	TRBV9	TRBJ2-3	-	TGTGCCAGCAGCGTGGAAATACGGGACGGTTACACAGATACGCAGTATTTT	CASSVEIRDGYTDTQYF
few	TRBV20-1	TRBJ1-5	TRBD1	TGCAGTGCTCTAGGGACAGGGGGCCGAGGCAATCAGCCCCAGCATTTT	CSALGTGGRGNQPQHF
-	TRBV12-3/TRBV12-4	TRBJ2-5	TRBD1	TGTGCCAGCAGGACAGGGGTCCAGGAGACCCAGTACTTC	CASRTGVQETQYF
once	TRBV10-3	TRBJ2-1	TRBD2	TGTGCCATCAGTGAGTCGGAGGGACTAGCGGGTTTAAATGAGCAGTTCTTC	CAISESEGLAGLNEQFF
-	TRBV7-2	TRBJ1-4	-	TGTGCCAGCAGCCTAGGAAGGACAGCCGATGAAAAACTGTTTTTT	CASSLGRTADEKLFF
-	TRBV27	TRBJ2-1	TRBD2	TGTGCCAGCAGTTTTGGAGGGACTACCTACAATGAGCAGTTCTTC	CASSFGGTTYNEQFF
-	TRBV5-1	TRBJ2-6	-	TGCGCCAGCAGCTTTAGCACACGGGGAGGATCCTCTGGGGCCAACGTCCTGACTTTC	CASSFSTRGGSSGANVLTF
-	TRBV20-1	TRBJ1-1	-	TGCAGTGCCTCCCCGGGACGGCTGAACACTGAAGCTTTCTTT	CSASPGRLNTEAFF
once	TRBV12-3/TRBV12-4	TRBJ2-3	-	TGTGCCAGCAGCCCCACCATGGGAGTCGGAGATACGCAGTATTTT	CASSPTMGVGDTQYF
few	TRBV7-2	TRBJ2-3	TRBD2	TGTGCCAGCAGCCGGACTAGCGGGAGGGCCAATATGCAGTATTTT	CASSRTSGRANMQYF
-	TRBV12-3/TRBV12-4	TRBJ1-2	TRBD1	TGTACCAGCAGTCTATCATCGGACAGGGTTGGTGGCTACACCTTC	CTSSLSSDRVGGYTF
-	TRBV19	TRBJ2-5	TRBD1	TGTGCCAGTAGTGGCAGGGGGCGGCAAGAGACCCAGTACTTC	CASSGRGRQETQYF
-	TRBV10-3	TRBJ1-2	TRBD1	TGTGCCATCAGTGCCCGGACAGGGGAGGATGGCTACACCTTC	CAISARTGEDGYTF
-	TRBV5-1	TRBJ2-7	-	TGCGCCAGCAGCTTCTACACAGACTACGAGCAGTACTTC	CASSFYTDYEQYF
-	TRBV4-3	TRBJ2-1	-	TGCGCCAGCAGCCAAGATCCCAGGGGCCACAATGAGCAGTTCTTC	CASSQDPRGHNEQFF
few	TRBV7-2	TRBJ1-1	-	TGTGCCAGCAGCTTATATGCAGCGAACACTGAAGCTTTCTTT	CASSLYAANTEAFF
-	TRBV9	TRBJ2-3	TRBD2	TGTGCCAGCAGCCTGGGGGGGACGGCAGATACGCAGTATTTT	CASSLGGTADTQYF
-	TRBV5-1	TRBJ2-7	TRBD2	TGCGCCAGCAGCGATAGACTAGCCTCGGACGAGCAGTACTTC	CASSDRLASDEQYF
few	TRBV6-2/TRBV6-3	TRBJ2-3	TRBD2	TGTGCCAGCACAGTAGCGGGAACCTTCGAGAAAACGCAGTATTTT	CASTVAGTFEKTQYF
-	TRBV20-1	TRBJ2-7	TRBD2	TGCAGTGCTAGGGGACTAGCGGAGGGCAGGGAGCAGTACTTC	CSARGLAEGREQYF
-	TRBV27	TRBJ2-7	TRBD2	TGTGCCAGCAGTGAAACGACTAGCGGGAGTTACGAGCAGTACTTC	CASSETTSGSYEQYF
-	TRBV6-1	TRBJ1-1	-	TGTGCCAGCACCCAGACCCTTCAGCCCCGAGGGGGCACTGAAGCTTTCTTT	CASTQTLQPRGGTEAFF
-	TRBV4-3	TRBJ2-4	-	TGCGCCGGCAGCCAAGAAGTAGCTTTAGCTGGCGAACAGTACTTC	CAGSQEVALAGEQYF
few	TRBV20-1	TRBJ1-5	-	TGCAGTGCTGCAAGGACTGGCAGGCCCCAGCATTTT	CSAARTGRPQHF
-	TRBV4-1	TRBJ1-2	-	TGCGCCAGCAGCCAAGATCGTTTGGGCTACACCTTC	CASSQDRLGYTF
few	TRBV20-1	TRBJ2-5	-	TGCAGTGCCCCCGGGCTACCGGCGGAGACCCAGTACTTC	CSAPGLPAETQYF
-	TRBV20-1	TRBJ2-7	TRBD2	TGCAGTGCTAGCCAACCGGGCGGGAGGGCCGCCGAGCAGTACTTC	CSASQPGGRAAEQYF
-	TRBV18	TRBJ2-7	-	TGTGCCAGCTCGTTGGGGACGGGGGCTCGGGAGCAGTACTTC	CASSLGTGAREQYF
-	TRBV7-2	TRBJ2-7	-	TGTGCCAGCAGCTTAGGGCAGGGATACGAGTCCCAGTACTTC	CASSLGQGYESQYF
-	TRBV6-6	TRBJ2-3	-	TGTGCCAGCAGCCCTCGAGGGGGGAGCGGGAACACAGATACGCAGTATTTT	CASSPRGGSGNTDTQYF
-	TRBV5-1	TRBJ2-3	TRBD2	TGCGCCAGCAGCTTGGAGGGAGCGGGAGAAACAGATACGCAGTATTTT	CASSLEGAGETDTQYF
-	TRBV6-1	TRBJ1-1	TRBD1	TGTGCCAGCAGCGACGGGACAGGAGGTAAAGCTTTCTTT	CASSDGTGGKAFF
-	TRBV4-3	TRBJ2-5	-	TGCGCCAGCAGCTACGCCGTTGGGGAGACCCAGTACTTC	CASSYAVGETQYF
once	TRBV20-1	TRBJ2-2	-	TGCAGTGCTAGAGATGGGACCGACACCGGGGAGCTGTTTTTT	CSARDGTDTGELFF
-	TRBV5-6	TRBJ2-6	-	TGTGCCAGCAGCTTACTCGAGGGGATGGGGGCCAACGTCCTGACTTTC	CASSLLEGMGANVLTF
-	TRBV29-1	TRBJ2-3	TRBD2	TGCAGCGTTGAAATGAGGCGGGAGGCCCCCGATACGCAGTATTTT	CSVEMRREAPDTQYF
-	TRBV24-1	TRBJ2-3	-	TGTGCCACCAGTGACTTGGGCGGTTACACAGATACGCAGTATTTT	CATSDLGGYTDTQYF
-	TRBV7-2	TRBJ2-1	-	TGTGCCAGCAGCTACGCGCCGGGCCCCGAGCAGTTCTTC	CASSYAPGPEQFF
-	TRBV7-9	TRBJ2-1	TRBD2	TGTGCCAGCAGCCTTGGACTAGCGGAGCTTAATGAGCAGTTCTTC	CASSLGLAELNEQFF
-	TRBV4-3	TRBJ2-3	TRBD1	TGCGCCAGCAGCCAGCACCGGGACAGGGTAGGAGGAGATACGCAGTATTTT	CASSQHRDRVGGDTQYF
-	TRBV5-6	TRBJ2-1	-	TGTGCCAGCAGCTTTGGCCAGCCGAATGAGCAGTTCTTC	CASSFGQPNEQFF
once	TRBV6-6	TRBJ2-7	TRBD1	TGTGCCAGCAGTTATACCGGGACAGCCTTCTACGAGCAGTACTTC	CASSYTGTAFYEQYF
few	TRBV29-1	TRBJ2-5	-	TGCAGCGTCCCCGGACAGAACCAAGAGACCCAGTACTTC	CSVPGQNQETQYF
few	TRBV28	TRBJ2-3	-	TGTGCCAGCAGTTCGGGAAGACAGACCCCCACAGATACGCAGTATTTT	CASSSGRQTPTDTQYF
few	TRBV6-5	TRBJ1-5	-	TGTGCCAGCAACCCCCTTGGGAAGGGCAATCAGCCCCAGCATTTT	CASNPLGKGNQPQHF